These 32 T cell receptor beta chains originate from one sample sequenced in a study of CD8 T cells in ankylosing spondylitis. Study-wide findings and caveats: Apparently characteristic of ankylosing spondylitis blood was a TCR beta motif (roughly eight highly homologous variants).

In TCRdb, the 5' RACE reads were re-called with MiXCR into one record per CDR3 protein. The sample contains roughly 470,000 distinct CDR3 sequences, roughly 27% of which appear only once. These receptors are not linked to any known antigen. Sequencing was done on a sample of blood, either unsorted or a sorted T cell fraction (not recorded which). These receptors came from a male donor with ankylosing spondylitis.

This clonotype was seen more than once but under ten times. The V and J genes are TRBV5-1 and TRBJ2-3; 9 nucleotides match TRBD2. The CDR3 extends over 16 amino acids. V lost 7 bases, J lost 0 bases, and 9 bases stayed unmatched. Germline values: CDR1 SGHRS, CDR2 YFSETQ. The CDR3 coding sequence is TGCGCCAGCGCCTCTATGGCGGGAGGGAGCACAGATACGCAGTATTTT. Translating it yields CASASMAGGSTDTQYF.

This clonotype was picked up a small number of times. V usage is TRBV20-1 and J usage is TRBJ2-3, with 8 bases identical to TRBD2. The CDR3 covers 16 residues. Germline values: CDR1 DFQATT, CDR2 SNEGSKA (reference sequence). V shed 3 bases, J shed 2 bases, and the junction held 10 bases outside the gene matches. CDR3 in DNA: TGCAGTGCTAGCTTCGCTAGCGGGCCCAACACAGATACGCAGTATTTT. Residues: CSASFASGPNTDTQYF.

J is TRBJ1-2 and V is TRBV6-5; perhaps TRBD1 as D (6 bases). Trimming left V 2 bases short and J 7 bases short, with 20 bases between. Germline CDR1 MNHEY, CDR2 SVGAGI. There are 16 residues in the CDR3. The CDR3 bases are TGTGCCAGCAGTTACCCGCAGCGTACAGGGTTCGGTGGCTACACCTTC. It specifies CASSYPQRTGFGGYTF.

The chain is built from TRBV20-1 and TRBJ1-3; D unresolved. The V end was cut by 6 bases, the J end by 7 bases, with 10 bases between. CDR1 is DFQATT, CDR2 SNEGSKA, per germline (reference sequence). The CDR3 has 11 amino acids. CDR3 sequence (DNA): TGCAGTGCCCCCTACGGCAACACCATATATTTT. It translates to CSAPYGNTIYF.

The chain employs TRBV10-3 and TRBJ1-5; a weak D match, TRBD1 (5 bases). Trimming cost V 8 bases and J 5 bases, with 13 bases left between them. This CDR3 is 13 amino acids long. Per germline, CDR1 ENHRY and CDR2 SYGVKD. CDR3 loop: CAIAGQPHQPQHF. The CDR3 coding sequence is TGTGCCATCGCAGGACAACCACATCAGCCCCAGCATTTT.

This clonotype has a handful of counts. The chain uses TRBV20-1 and TRBJ2-7; the D gene could be TRBD1 or TRBD2 (5 bases each). Per germline, CDR1 DFQATT and CDR2 SNEGSKA (reference sequence). V was trimmed by 7 bases and J by 8 bases, leaving 18 bases between them. The CDR3 length is 12 residues. CDR3 residues: CSVLGPPLQQYF. CDR3 nucleotide sequence: TGCAGTGTTCTGGGACCCCCTCTGCAGCAGTACTTC.

This clonotype has just a few counts. The chain has TRBV5-5 and TRBJ2-1; D is unresolved. Trimming cost V 1 base and J 4 bases, with 9 bases left between them. Germline CDR1 is SGHKS and CDR2 is YYEKEE (reference sequence). The CDR3 is made up of 14 amino acids. CDR3 coding DNA: TGTGCCAGCAGCTTGTTGGACCTTTACAATGAGCAGTTCTTC. It specifies CASSLLDLYNEQFF.

This chain links TRBV6-4 with TRBJ2-3, with TRBD2 matching over 11 bases. Unmatched junction bases numbered 7, after V lost 2 bases and J lost 3 bases. The CDR3 runs 17 residues. CDR1 is MRHNA, CDR2 SNTAGT, per germline. Here the CDR3 DNA reads TGTGCCAGCAGTGACGGACTAGCGGGCCTGGGGACAGATACGCAGTATTTT. Its translation is CASSDGLAGLGTDTQYF.

This clonotype has more than one count but fewer than ten. The chain joins TRBV21-1 to TRBJ2-3; the table's D call TRBD1 went unverified against the DNA. TRBV21-1 represents a pseudogene. The CDR3 runs to 18 residues. CDR3 in DNA: TGTGCCAGCAGCAAAGAGAGTGGGACAGGAAGGTACACAGATACGCAGTATTTT. The encoded protein is CASSKESGTGRYTDTQYF.

The rearrangement joins TRBV6-1 to TRBJ1-4; TRBD1 matches 8 bases. Looked up from germline, CDR1 is MNHNS and CDR2 is SASEGT. The CDR3 runs 15 residues. The V and J ends lost 7 bases and 8 bases, in that order; junction bases with no gene match: 12. CDR3 sequence reads: CASTFGQGLGEKLFF. The CDR3 region has the DNA TGTGCCAGCACCTTCGGACAGGGATTAGGGGAAAAACTGTTTTTT.

The chain employs TRBV7-9 and TRBJ2-3, with D perhaps TRBD1 or TRBD2 (5 bases each). This CDR3 spans 14 amino acids. CDR1 and CDR2 (germline): SEHNR, FQNEAQ (reference sequence). The V and J ends lost 6 bases and 4 bases respectively, with 14 bases between them. CDR3 loop: CASRPGQGPDTQYF. The CDR3 region has the DNA TGTGCCAGCAGACCGGGTCAGGGACCAGATACGCAGTATTTT.

This clonotype was recorded at least ten times. J is TRBJ2-7 and V is TRBV27; possible D gene TRBD1, 6 bases. CDR1 MNHEY and CDR2 SMNVEV come from the germline V gene (reference sequence). This CDR3 has 14 residues. V was clipped by 5 bases and J by 4 bases, with 15 bases between them. The CDR3 spells CASSRNRDLYEQYF. The DNA for the CDR3 is TGTGCCAGCAGTCGAAACAGGGACCTTTACGAGCAGTACTTC.

The chain joins TRBV20-1 to TRBJ1-2, with 8 bases aligning to TRBD1. This CDR3 contains 15 residues. V trimming: 2 bases; J trimming: 5 bases; junction bases outside the gene matches: 10. The V gene's germline CDR1 is DFQATT and CDR2 SNEGSKA (reference sequence). The chain's CDR3 is CSARPIRDRRYGYTF. The CDR3 DNA reads TGCAGTGCTAGACCCATCCGGGACAGGAGGTATGGCTACACCTTC.

The chain uses TRBV7-2 and TRBJ1-6, with D tentatively TRBD1 (6 bases). V lost 4 bases to trimming and J lost 3 bases, with 16 bases between them. Germline V gene data show CDR1 as SGHTA and CDR2 as FQGNSA. The CDR3 runs 17 residues. Here the CDR3 reads CASSSSLGGNYNSPLHF. The DNA of the CDR3 is TGTGCCAGCAGCTCATCTTTGGGGGGCAACTATAATTCACCCCTCCACTTT.

This clonotype was counted only a few times. The rearrangement joins TRBV5-1 to TRBJ2-5, with TRBD2 identical over 12 bases. CDR1 SGHRS and CDR2 YFSETQ come from the germline V gene. After removal of 4 bases from V and 5 bases from J, the junction contained 6 bases not matched to a gene. The CDR3 runs 15 residues. The CDR3 loop is CASSLRLAGDETQYF. CDR3 nucleotides: TGCGCCAGCAGCCTCCGACTAGCGGGAGACGAGACCCAGTACTTC.

This chain links TRBV29-1 with TRBJ2-5; D unresolved. V was clipped by 5 bases and J by 5 bases, with 12 bases between them. Germline CDR1 SQVTM, CDR2 ANQGSEA. CDR3 length: 12 residues. The chain's CDR3 is CSVLDWRETQYF. For the CDR3, the DNA is TGCAGCGTTCTAGACTGGCGGGAGACCCAGTACTTC.

The rearrangement joins TRBV4-1 to TRBJ1-5, with D perhaps TRBD1 (5 bases). The CDR3 has 16 amino acids. V lost 1 base and J lost 0, with 10 bases in between. Germline CDR1 and CDR2: MGHRA and YSYEKL. The CDR3 spells CASSQGWGNSNQPQHF. Here the CDR3 DNA reads TGCGCCAGCAGCCAAGGGTGGGGGAATAGCAATCAGCCCCAGCATTTT.

The V and J genes are TRBV6-1 and TRBJ2-3; D unclear. The CDR3 has 14 residues. Trimming pared 6 bases from V and 6 bases from J, leaving 16 bases between. The germline gives CDR1 MNHNS, CDR2 SASEGT. DNA of the CDR3: TGTGCCAGCAGCCCAGGTATAAGTTCCGATACGCAGTATTTT. It encodes CASSPGISSDTQYF.

This clonotype turned up a few times. The chain recombines TRBV7-9 with TRBJ1-1; tentatively, D is TRBD1 (5 bases). The V gene lost 5 bases and the J gene lost 3 bases, with 13 bases spanning the gap. The CDR3 sequence is 14 residues long. CDR1 SEHNR and CDR2 FQNEAQ come from the germline V gene (reference sequence). The CDR3 is CASSRDGGYTEAFF. In nucleotides, the CDR3 is TGTGCCAGCAGCCGGGACGGGGGGTACACTGAAGCTTTCTTT.

The chain uses TRBV5-1 and TRBJ2-1; TRBD2 is a possible D gene (5 bases). CDR3 length equals 16 residues. Trimming stripped 0 bases from V and 6 bases from J, with 16 bases between. Germline CDR1 SGHRS, CDR2 YFSETQ. CDR3 sequence (DNA): TGCGCCAGCAGCTTGGGACGAGCGGTCTTACCCAATGAGCAGTTCTTC. The encoded protein is CASSLGRAVLPNEQFF.

There are a few counts of this clonotype. The chain couples TRBV7-2 to TRBJ2-3; 7 bases are shared with TRBD1. Germline V gene sequence: CDR1 SGHTA, CDR2 FQGNSA. V was clipped by 5 bases and J by 7 bases; unmatched bases: 12. The CDR3 is 15 residues long. The CDR3 region has the DNA TGTGCCAGCAGCCCTCGGACAGGTTTAAGATATACGCAGTATTTT. Translation gives CASSPRTGLRYTQYF.

The J gene is TRBJ1-6, the V gene TRBV28; D ambiguous. Germline CDR1 and CDR2: MDHEN and SYDVKM. V was pared by 3 bases and J by 4 bases, with 1 base between. The CDR3 has 12 amino acids. CDR3 protein: CASSLYNSPLHF. CDR3 nucleotides: TGTGCCAGCAGTTTGTATAATTCACCCCTCCACTTT.

This clonotype was recorded a few times. J is TRBJ1-2 and V is TRBV5-6, with D maybe TRBD1 (6 bases). The CDR3 spans 12 residues. Trimming removed 1 base from V and 8 bases from J, with 9 bases in between. Germline V gives CDR1 SGHDT, CDR2 YYEEEE. The CDR3 loop reads CASSLYREGYTF. CDR3 bases: TGTGCCAGCAGCTTGTACAGGGAAGGCTACACCTTC.

This clonotype was seen ten or more times. The CDR3 bases are TGTGCCAGCAGCCAAAACACCGGGGAGCTGTTTTTT. It codes for CASSQNTGELFF. The genes are TRBV3-1 and TRBJ2-2; D uncertain. V shed 2 bases and J shed 2 bases, with 0 bases lying between them. CDR3 length equals 12 residues. Germline CDR1 is LGHDT and CDR2 is YNNKEL (reference sequence).

The chain couples TRBV3-1 to TRBJ2-7; TRBD2 matches at 9 bases. Germline V lookup: CDR1 LGHDT, CDR2 YNNKEL (reference sequence). This CDR3 has 15 residues. V lost 4 bases and J lost 4; bases outside the gene matches: 8. As DNA, the CDR3 is TGTGCCAGCAGCCCCCCATTCGCGGGAGGGTACGAGCAGTACTTC. Translating gives CASSPPFAGGYEQYF.

This clonotype showed up just a few times. This chain uses TRBV28 with TRBJ1-4; TRBD1 matches 7 bases. Losses at the gene ends were 2 bases for V and 7 bases for J; bases not matched to a gene: 7. The CDR3 length is 15 residues. Per the germline V gene, CDR1 is MDHEN and CDR2 is SYDVKM. The CDR3 loop is CASSLGGGSTEKLFF. CDR3 sequence (DNA): TGTGCCAGCAGTTTAGGAGGGGGCAGTACTGAAAAACTGTTTTTT.

This chain uses TRBV7-8 with TRBJ2-7; D is undetermined. Germline loops: CDR1 SGHVS, CDR2 FQNEAQ. V dropped 5 bases and J dropped 3 bases, with 17 bases sitting between them. This CDR3 is 15 amino acids long. The CDR3 nucleotides read TGTGCCAGCAGCCCCACGCCCATCTCCAGCTACGAGCAGTACTTC. This sequence encodes CASSPTPISSYEQYF.

This clonotype was observed many times. The V call is TRBV7-2, the J call TRBJ2-5; D is undetermined. V was clipped by 1 base and J by 2 bases, with 8 bases between them. There are 14 residues in the CDR3. Germline lookup yields CDR1 SGHTA and CDR2 FQGNSA. For the CDR3, the DNA is TGTGCCAGCAGCTTAGTGGCAGCACAAGAGACCCAGTACTTC. It specifies CASSLVAAQETQYF.

This chain uses TRBV28 with TRBJ2-7; D is tentatively TRBD1 or TRBD2 (6 bases each). V shed 5 bases and J shed 2 bases, with 13 bases lying between them. This CDR3 has 14 amino acids. Germline CDR1 MDHEN, CDR2 SYDVKM. The CDR3 nucleotides are TGTGCCAGCAGTCCCTCGGGGGCAGCCTACGAGCAGTACTTC. It codes for CASSPSGAAYEQYF. Full variable domain (remainder filled in from reference TRBV28 and TRBJ2-7): DVKVTQSSRYLVKRTGEKVFLECVQDMDHENMFWYRQDPGLGLRLIYFSYDVKMKEKGDIPEGYSVSREKKERFSLILESASTNQTSMYLCASSPSGAAYEQYFGPGTRLTVT.

This clonotype was counted a few times. The chain links TRBV7-7 to TRBJ2-3; D possibly corresponds to TRBD1 (6 bases). The V end was cut by 5 bases, the J end by 5 bases, with 20 bases between. Germline values: CDR1 SSHAT, CDR2 FNYEAQ (reference sequence). This CDR3 comprises 16 residues. The CDR3 here is CASSPARSGGKDTQYF. In nucleotides, the CDR3 is TGTGCCAGCAGCCCAGCCAGGTCTGGGGGCAAAGATACGCAGTATTTT.

The genes are TRBV7-2 and TRBJ1-1, with D uncertain. Germline CDR1 SGHTA, CDR2 FQGNSA. CDR3 length equals 14 residues. Between the trimmed V and J ends, which lost 5 bases and 4 bases, there was a span of 14 bases. In nucleotides, the CDR3 is TGTGCCAGCAGCCTCCGGGCCCTGGGCACTGAAGCTTTCTTT. As protein: CASSLRALGTEAFF.

This clonotype was counted between two and nine times. The V gene is TRBV13, the J gene TRBJ2-1, with 16 bases lining up with TRBD2. Unmatched junction bases numbered 13, after V lost 4 bases and J lost 7 bases. CDR3 size: 19 residues. CDR1 and CDR2 (germline): PRHDT, FYEKMQ (reference sequence). The CDR3 loop is CASSSYRPGTSGRANEQFF. The CDR3 region has the DNA TGTGCCAGCAGCTCCTATCGTCCCGGGACTAGCGGGAGGGCAAATGAGCAGTTCTTC.